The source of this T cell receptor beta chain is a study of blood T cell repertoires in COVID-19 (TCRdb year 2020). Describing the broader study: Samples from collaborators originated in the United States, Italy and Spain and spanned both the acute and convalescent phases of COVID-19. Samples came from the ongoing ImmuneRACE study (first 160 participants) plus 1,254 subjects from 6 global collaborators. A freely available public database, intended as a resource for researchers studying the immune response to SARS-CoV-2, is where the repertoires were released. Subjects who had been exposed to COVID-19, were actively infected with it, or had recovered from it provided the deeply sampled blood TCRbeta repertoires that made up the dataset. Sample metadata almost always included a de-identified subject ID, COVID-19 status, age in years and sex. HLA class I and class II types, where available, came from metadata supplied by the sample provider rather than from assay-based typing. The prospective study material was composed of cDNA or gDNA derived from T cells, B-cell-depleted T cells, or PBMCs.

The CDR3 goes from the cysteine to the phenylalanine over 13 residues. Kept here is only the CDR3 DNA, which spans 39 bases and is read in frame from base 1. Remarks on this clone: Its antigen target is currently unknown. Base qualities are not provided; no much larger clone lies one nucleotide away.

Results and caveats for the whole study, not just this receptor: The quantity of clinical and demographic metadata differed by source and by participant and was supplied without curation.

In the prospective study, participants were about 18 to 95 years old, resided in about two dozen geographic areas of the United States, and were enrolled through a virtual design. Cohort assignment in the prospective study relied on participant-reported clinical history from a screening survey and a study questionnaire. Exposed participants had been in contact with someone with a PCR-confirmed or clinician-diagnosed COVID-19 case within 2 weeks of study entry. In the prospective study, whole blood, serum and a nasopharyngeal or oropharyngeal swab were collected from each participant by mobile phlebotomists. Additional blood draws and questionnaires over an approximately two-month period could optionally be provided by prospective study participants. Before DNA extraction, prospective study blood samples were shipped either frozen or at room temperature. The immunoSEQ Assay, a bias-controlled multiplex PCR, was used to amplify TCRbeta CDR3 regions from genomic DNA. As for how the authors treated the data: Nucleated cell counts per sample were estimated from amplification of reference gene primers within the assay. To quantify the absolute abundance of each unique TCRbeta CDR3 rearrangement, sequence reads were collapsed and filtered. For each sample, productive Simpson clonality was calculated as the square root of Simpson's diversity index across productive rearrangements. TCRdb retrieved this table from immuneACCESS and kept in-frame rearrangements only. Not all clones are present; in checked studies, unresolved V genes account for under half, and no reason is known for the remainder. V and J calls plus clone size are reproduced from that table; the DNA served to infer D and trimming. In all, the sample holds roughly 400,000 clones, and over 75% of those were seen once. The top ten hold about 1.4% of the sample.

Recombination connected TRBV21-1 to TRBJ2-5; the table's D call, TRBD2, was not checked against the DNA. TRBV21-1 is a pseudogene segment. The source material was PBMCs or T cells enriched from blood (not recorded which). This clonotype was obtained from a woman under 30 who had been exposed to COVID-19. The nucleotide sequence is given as TGTGCCAGCAGTACTAGACACCCAGAGGCCCAGTACTTC. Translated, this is CASSTRHPEAQYF.